Each of the 28 T cell receptor beta chains below was sequenced from the same sample in a study of blood T cell repertoires in COVID-19. TCRdb's table, derived via immunoSEQ multiplex PCR, lists solely in-frame clones and lacks some. The sample has around 72,000 clones, more than 75% seen once. The specimen sequenced was peripheral blood. All receptors come from a man aged 65-85 years with active or convalescent COVID-19.

This clone has only a few counts. J is TRBJ1-5 and V is TRBV19; TRBD1 matches at 9 bases. The V segment lost 3 bases and the J segment 5 bases; nucleotides outside the gene matches: 11. Germline values: CDR1 LNHDA, CDR2 SQIVND (reference sequence). This CDR3 spans 17 amino acids. CDR3 protein: CASSIRHGTGNDQPQHF. In nucleotides, the CDR3 is TGTGCCAGTAGTATCCGTCACGGGACAGGGAATGATCAGCCCCAGCATTTT.

The chain recombines TRBV5-6 with TRBJ1-5, with a possible D match to TRBD1 (6 bases). V was cut by 1 base and J by 4 bases, with 12 bases left in between. This CDR3 is 15 amino acids long. Per germline, CDR1 SGHDT and CDR2 YYEEEE. The CDR3: CASSLRTEPNQPQHF. The CDR3, as DNA: TGTGCCAGCAGCTTGAGGACAGAACCAAATCAGCCCCAGCATTTT. The entire variable domain, with the rest obtained from reference TRBV5-6 and TRBJ1-5, is as follows: DAGVTQSPTHLIKTRGQQVTLRCSPKSGHDTVSWYQQALGQGPQFIFQYYEEEERQRGNFPDRFSGHQFPNYSSELNVNALLLGDSALYLCASSLRTEPNQPQHFGDGTRLSIL.

This chain connects TRBV27 to TRBJ2-2; unclear D gene. The germline V gene has CDR1 MNHEY and CDR2 SMNVEV (reference sequence). V dropped 6 bases and J dropped 2 bases, with 7 bases sitting between them. The CDR3 is 13 amino acids. The CDR3 sequence is CASRRSNTGELFF. CDR3 DNA sequence: TGTGCCAGCAGGCGGTCCAACACCGGGGAGCTGTTTTTT.

The CDR3 coding sequence is TGTGCCAGCAGCTATGCTAGAAGAAGCAATGAGCAGTTCTTC. This gives the protein CASSYARRSNEQFF. This chain connects TRBV7-2 to TRBJ2-1, with no clear D. Germline assignment: CDR1 SGHTA and CDR2 FQGNSA. This CDR3 comprises 14 residues. The V and J ends lost 4 bases and 6 bases respectively, with 13 bases between them.

A few counts support this clone. J is TRBJ1-5 and V is TRBV28; 9 bases align to TRBD1. Losses at the gene ends were 6 bases for V and 5 bases for J; bases not matched to a gene: 8. CDR3 length: 15 amino acids. CDR1 is MDHEN and CDR2 is SYDVKM in the germline V gene. CDR3 sequence reads: CASSSTGTGYQPQHF. The CDR3 DNA reads as TGTGCCAGCAGCAGTACTGGGACAGGGTATCAGCCCCAGCATTTT.

V is TRBV4-2 and J is TRBJ1-2; D might be TRBD1 (6 bases). This CDR3 region has 13 residues. V gave up 1 base and J gave up 7 bases, with 10 bases separating them. Germline CDR1 is LGHNA and CDR2 is YNFKEQ. The DNA for the CDR3 is TGTGCCAGCAGCCAAGTCCAGGACAGTGGCTACACCTTC. Encoded protein: CASSQVQDSGYTF.

V is TRBV6-5 and J is TRBJ2-1; TRBD2 is a possible D gene (6 bases). The CDR3 contains 14 residues. Germline values: CDR1 MNHEY, CDR2 SVGAGI. The V end was cut by 7 bases, the J end by 10 bases, with 20 bases between. CDR3 region: CASKHQWDSLEQFF. Here the CDR3 DNA reads TGTGCCAGCAAACACCAATGGGACTCTTTAGAGCAGTTCTTC.

Only one count was recorded for this clone. At one end, the junction sequence differs from germline, possibly due to a read error. The rearrangement uses TRBV6-5 and TRBJ1-2, with 8 bases fitting TRBD1. This CDR3 has 10 residues. Germline loops: CDR1 MNHEY, CDR2 SVGAGI. In nucleotides, the CDR3 is TGTGCCAGCAGTCCAGGGGGCTCCACCTTC. This sequence encodes CASSPGGSTF.

This clone was recorded only once. This chain's CDR3 is CASSLRGKAFF. The CDR3 region has the DNA TGTGCCAGCAGTTTACGGGGGAAAGCTTTCTTT. V usage is TRBV27 and J usage is TRBJ1-1; D is perhaps TRBD1 (5 bases). Germline V gene data show CDR1 as MNHEY and CDR2 as SMNVEV (reference sequence). The CDR3 is made up of 11 amino acids. V gave up 2 bases and J gave up 9 bases, with 7 bases separating them.

V gene TRBV19 combines with J gene TRBJ1-4, with 7 nucleotides matching TRBD1. The CDR3 contains 15 residues. Germline CDR1 LNHDA, CDR2 SQIVND (reference sequence). With 2 bases clipped from V and 8 bases from J, the junction kept 8 bases outside the gene matches. CDR3 nucleotides: TGTGCCAGTAGTATATCGACAGGGAGTAGCGAAAAACTGTTTTTT. It encodes CASSISTGSSEKLFF.

The V gene is TRBV7-2, the J gene TRBJ1-2, with a tentative D call TRBD1 (5 bases). V shed 2 bases and J shed 0 bases, with 10 bases lying between them. Germline-derived CDR1 and CDR2 are SGHTA and FQGNSA. The CDR3 is made up of 15 amino acids. The CDR3 nucleotides read TGTGCCAGCAGCTTATCCCTGGGGCCTAACTATGGCTACACCTTC. It is translated as CASSLSLGPNYGYTF.

The rearrangement joins TRBV9 to TRBJ2-5; a weak D match, TRBD2 (6 bases). Germline assignment: CDR1 SGDLS and CDR2 YYNGEE. CDR3 length equals 15 residues. Trimming took 0 bases from V and 4 from J, leaving 13 bases between them. CDR3 protein: CASSVEWGVGETQYF. CDR3 coding DNA: TGTGCCAGCAGCGTAGAATGGGGGGTTGGAGAGACCCAGTACTTC.

This chain links TRBV6-5 with TRBJ1-4; 7 bases match TRBD1. The germline gives CDR1 MNHEY, CDR2 SVGAGI. CDR3 length equals 14 residues. The trim removed 6 bases at V and 5 bases at J, leaving 6 bases unmatched. The CDR3 bases are TGTGCCAGCAGAGAGACAGGGTTCAATGAAAAACTGTTTTTT. Its protein product is CASRETGFNEKLFF.

The gene calls are TRBV2 and TRBJ1-6; 9 bases align to TRBD1. Germline V CDR1 and CDR2: SNHLY, FYNNEI. There are 15 residues in the CDR3. The V gene end was trimmed by 2 bases and the J gene end by 7 bases; junction bases not matched to a gene: 3. CDR3 protein: CASSELGQGNSPLHF. In DNA form, the CDR3 reads TGTGCCAGCAGTGAATTGGGACAGGGAAATTCACCCCTCCACTTT.

This chain uses TRBV11-3 with TRBJ2-7; 7 bases are a match to TRBD1. The CDR3 runs to 12 residues. Looked up from germline, CDR1 is SGHNT and CDR2 is YENEEA. After removal of 9 bases from V and 2 bases from J, the junction contained 4 bases not matched to a gene. The CDR3: CARGQSPYEQYF. The CDR3 DNA is TGTGCCAGGGGACAGAGCCCCTACGAGCAGTACTTC.

The chain joins TRBV6-5 to TRBJ1-2; D possibly corresponds to TRBD1 (5 bases). The CDR3 loop spans 13 amino acids. The ends were cut back, 6 bases at V and 8 bases at J, with 16 bases in the middle. Germline V CDR1 and CDR2: MNHEY, SVGAGI. CDR3 sequence reads: CASSPRGKGGYTF. The CDR3 DNA follows: TGTGCCAGCAGCCCCCGGGGGAAAGGGGGCTACACCTTC.

This chain joins TRBV3-1 (or the pseudogene TRBV3-2) and TRBJ2-1; D remains ambiguous. The germline gives CDR1 LGHDT, CDR2 YNNKEL (reference sequence). V was clipped by 2 bases and J by 13 bases, with 12 bases between them. The CDR3 spans 12 residues. The CDR3 DNA is TGTGCCAGCAGCCAAAGCGCGCTAGTTCAGTTCTTC. Its translation is CASSQSALVQFF.

The chain uses TRBV28 and TRBJ1-2, with no clear D. Germline lookup yields CDR1 MDHEN and CDR2 SYDVKM. V lost 3 bases and J lost 7, with 21 bases in between. The CDR3 has 16 residues. Here the CDR3 reads CASSLGSAGRTIGYTF. In nucleotides, the CDR3 is TGTGCCAGCAGTTTGGGGTCAGCGGGGAGAACTATTGGCTACACCTTC.

The J gene is TRBJ1-2, the V gene TRBV11-2, with TRBD1 identical over 7 bases. J was trimmed by 5 bases and V by 3 bases; bases with no gene match: 3. Germline V gene data show CDR1 as SGHAT and CDR2 as FQNNGV. CDR3 length: 13 residues. CDR3 nucleotide sequence: TGTGCCAGCAGCTTGCCAGGGGGGTATGGCTACACCTTC. Amino acids: CASSLPGGYGYTF.

The chain links TRBV7-9 to TRBJ1-5, with TRBD1 identical over 7 bases. V gave up 5 bases and J gave up 4 bases; unmatched junction bases: 5. The CDR3 extends over 14 amino acids. Germline V CDR1 and CDR2: SEHNR, FQNEAQ (reference sequence). The CDR3 reads CASSAGQWNQPQHF. The CDR3 DNA is TGTGCCAGCAGCGCGGGACAGTGGAATCAGCCCCAGCATTTT.

The genes are TRBV6-2 or TRBV6-3 and TRBJ2-3; possible D gene TRBD2, 6 bases. CDR1 and CDR2 (germline): MNHEY, SVGEGT. The CDR3 length is 20 residues. The germline V and J ends were trimmed by 6 bases and 1 base, with 29 bases remaining between them. The CDR3 sequence: CASSTTRGDLAGTRTDTQYF. The CDR3 region has the DNA TGTGCCAGCAGCACAACCCGAGGGGATCTGGCGGGAACTCGCACAGATACGCAGTATTTT.

The chain combines TRBV4-2 with TRBJ2-7; 9 nucleotides agree with TRBD2. The trim removed 0 bases at V and 4 bases at J, leaving 13 bases unmatched. From germline, CDR1 is LGHNA and CDR2 YNFKEQ. The length of the CDR3 is 18 residues. The CDR3 DNA reads TGTGCCAGCAGCCAAGATCGAGTTGGTAGCGGGAGATTATACGAGCAGTACTTC. This gives the protein CASSQDRVGSGRLYEQYF.

The chain is built from TRBV18 and TRBJ1-3; 9 bases agree with TRBD1. V was clipped by 3 bases and J by 2 bases; unmatched bases: 5. The CDR3 runs to 16 residues. Germline CDR1 reads KGHSH; CDR2 reads LQKENI. CDR3 amino acids: CASSPSGTGTGNTIYF. CDR3 nucleotide sequence: TGTGCCAGCTCACCTTCCGGGACAGGGACTGGAAACACCATATATTTT.

The sample holds one count of this clone. This rearrangement joins TRBV10-1 to TRBJ2-3; 11 bases match TRBD2. In germline, CDR1 is WNHNN, CDR2 SYGVQD (reference sequence). CDR3 length: 15 residues. The J segment lost 2 bases and the V segment lost 6 bases, leaving 4 bases of the junction unmatched. The CDR3 region is CASSCSGRATDTQYF. DNA of the CDR3: TGCGCCAGCAGCTGTAGCGGGAGGGCCACAGATACGCAGTATTTT.

The V and J genes are TRBV13 and TRBJ2-1; TRBD2 aligns across 9 bases. CDR3 length equals 21 residues. Germline CDR1 reads PRHDT; CDR2 reads FYEKMQ (reference sequence). V was pared by 2 bases and J by 4 bases, with 21 bases of the junction left unmatched. This chain's CDR3 is CASSLLVRTGVLLAGYNEQFF. CDR3 nucleotides: TGTGCCAGCAGCTTACTCGTTCGTACAGGGGTACTACTAGCGGGTTACAATGAGCAGTTCTTC.

V usage is TRBV29-1 and J usage is TRBJ2-7; TRBD2 matches 16 bases. Germline CDR1 and CDR2: SQVTM and ANQGSEA. This CDR3 region has 15 residues. V was clipped by 6 bases and J by 6 bases; unmatched bases: 8. CDR3 DNA sequence: TGCAGCGTAGAGGGACTAGCGGGAGGGGTGGGCGAGCAGTACTTC. It is translated as CSVEGLAGGVGEQYF.

This rearrangement joins TRBV15 to TRBJ1-3; D unclear. This CDR3 contains 15 residues. From germline, CDR1 is LNHNV and CDR2 YYDKDF (reference sequence). V was clipped by 1 base and J by 1 base, with 8 bases between them. The CDR3 loop reads CATSRGQASGNTIYF. The CDR3 DNA is TGTGCCACCAGCAGAGGTCAAGCTTCTGGAAACACCATATATTTT.

V usage is TRBV24-1 and J usage is TRBJ2-2; 7 nucleotides match TRBD2. This CDR3 comprises 15 residues. V was clipped by 5 bases and J by 1 base; unmatched bases: 3. Per germline, CDR1 KGHDR and CDR2 SFDVKD. The CDR3 DNA reads as TGTGCCACCAGTGGCGTAGCGGGGAACACCGGGGAGCTGTTTTTT. Encoded protein: CATSGVAGNTGELFF.